Listed here are 12 T cell receptor beta chains from one sample, sequenced in a study of cytomegalovirus exposure and HLA in healthy donors (dated by TCRdb to about 2017). Library construction relied on the immunoSEQ multiplex PCR assay. For the multiplex PCR, a mixture combining 60 forward primers for TCR Vbeta segments and 13 reverse primers for TCR Jbeta segments was used. TCRdb provides this immuneACCESS table in a form limited to in-frame rearrangements. Some clones are lacking; in checked studies, under half of them reflect an unresolved V gene, and why the rest are absent is not known. This sample lists 77,000 or so clones; 84% were detected once. The biggest ten clones account for approximately 17% of the sample. Sequenced material: PBMCs. The receptors shown here come from a man in his 70s in good health and CMV-seropositive.

This chain joins TRBV5-1 and TRBJ2-1, with a possible D match to TRBD1 (6 bases). The CDR3 runs 14 residues. Germline loops: CDR1 SGHRS, CDR2 YFSETQ. Trimming pared 4 bases from V and 4 bases from J, leaving 12 bases between. Here the CDR3 reads CASSRGQPYNEQFF. Here the CDR3 DNA reads TGCGCCAGCAGCCGAGGACAGCCTTACAATGAGCAGTTCTTC.

J is TRBJ1-5 and V is TRBV19; 9 bases are a match to TRBD1. Trimming cost V 0 bases and J 1 base; bases outside gene matches: 10. Germline V CDR1 and CDR2: LNHDA, SQIVND (reference sequence). The length of the CDR3 is 19 residues. CDR3 DNA sequence: TGTGCCAGTAGTATAGATCAGGACAGGGGAGTCAGAAGCAATCAGCCCCAGCATTTT. Protein product: CASSIDQDRGVRSNQPQHF. The variable domain in full, completed from reference TRBV19 and TRBJ1-5, reads DGGITQSPKYLFRKEGQNVTLSCEQNLNHDAMYWYRQDPGQGLRLIYYSQIVNDFQKGDIAEGYSVSREKKESFPLTVTSAQKNPTAFYLCASSIDQDRGVRSNQPQHFGDGTRLSIL.

The chain has TRBV4-1 and TRBJ2-7; D uncertain. Germline V gives CDR1 MGHRA, CDR2 YSYEKL. The CDR3 contains 11 residues. V was trimmed by 2 bases and J by 13 bases, leaving 12 bases between them. CDR3 nucleotides: TGCGCCAGCAGCCAATCCCGGGTGATTTACTTC. It specifies CASSQSRVIYF.

The chain couples TRBV6-4 to TRBJ2-7; tentative D call: TRBD1 (6 bases). The CDR3 covers 14 residues. In germline, CDR1 is MRHNA, CDR2 SNTAGT. Trimming took 5 bases from V and 0 from J, leaving 11 bases between them. Here the CDR3 reads CASSPDSSSYEQYF. In DNA, the CDR3 is TGTGCCAGCAGTCCGGACAGTAGCTCCTACGAGCAGTACTTC.

This chain joins TRBV4-1 and TRBJ1-2; 9 bases are shared with TRBD1. The germline gives CDR1 MGHRA, CDR2 YSYEKL. This CDR3 spans 16 amino acids. The junction had 8 bases not matched to a gene; V was cut back by 4 bases and J by 2 bases. The CDR3 sequence is CASSPHRDRGNYGYTF. The CDR3 nucleotides read TGCGCCAGCAGCCCCCACCGCGACAGGGGGAACTATGGCTACACCTTC.

The chain recombines TRBV7-8 with TRBJ1-6, with 8 nucleotides matching TRBD1. The CDR3 spans 14 residues. The ends lost 4 bases at V and 9 bases at J; junction bases unmatched: 5. Germline V gene lookup returns CDR1 SGHVS and CDR2 FQNEAQ. CDR3 bases: TGTGCCAGCAGCTCAAATACAGGGGGTTCACCCCTCCACTTT. It specifies CASSSNTGGSPLHF.

The genes are TRBV19 and TRBJ2-5; 10 bases are a match to TRBD1. This CDR3 is 13 amino acids long. CDR1 is LNHDA and CDR2 is SQIVND in the germline V gene (reference sequence). V lost 3 bases to trimming and J lost 10 bases; unmatched junction nucleotides: 5. The CDR3 sequence is CASSMRDRGNQYF. In nucleotides, the CDR3 is TGTGCCAGTAGTATGAGGGACAGGGGTAACCAGTACTTC.

The chain carries TRBV7-9 and TRBJ1-2; 7 bases match TRBD1. Losses at the gene ends were 5 bases for V and 4 bases for J; bases not matched to a gene: 4. The V gene's germline CDR1 is SEHNR and CDR2 FQNEAQ (reference sequence). The CDR3 sequence is 13 residues long. The CDR3 spells CASSKGTVYGYTF. DNA for the CDR3: TGTGCCAGCAGCAAAGGGACAGTCTATGGCTACACCTTC.

The rearrangement links TRBV23-1 to TRBJ2-5; 16 bases map to TRBD2. TRBV23-1 is reported as an ORF; its role is uncertain. CDR3 length: 16 residues. After removal of 10 bases from V and 5 bases from J, the junction contained 10 bases not matched to a gene. CDR3 sequence: CATFGTSGGVEETQYF. Here the CDR3 DNA reads TGCGCCACCTTTGGGACTAGCGGGGGGGTCGAGGAGACCCAGTACTTC.

The chain combines TRBV7-2 with TRBJ1-6; 8 bases agree with TRBD1. The V and J ends lost 1 base and 9 bases, in that order; junction bases with no gene match: 5. Germline CDR1 reads SGHTA; CDR2 reads FQGNSA. The CDR3 is 15 residues long. The CDR3 spells CASSLGQGMGSPLHF. In DNA form, the CDR3 reads TGTGCCAGCAGCTTAGGACAGGGGATGGGTTCACCCCTCCACTTT.

The chain joins TRBV7-9 to TRBJ1-6, with 8 bases fitting TRBD1. CDR3 length: 18 amino acids. Germline trimming cut 0 bases from V and 8 bases from J; bases unmatched to any gene: 12. Germline assignment: CDR1 SEHNR and CDR2 FQNEAQ (reference sequence). This CDR3 reads CASSLAILQGASDSPLHF. Written as DNA, the CDR3 is TGTGCCAGCAGCTTAGCGATCCTTCAGGGGGCCTCGGATTCACCCCTCCACTTT.

This chain's CDR3 is CASSPHSDTTYEQYF. The CDR3 region has the DNA TGTGCCAGCAGCCCTCACTCGGACACGACCTACGAGCAGTACTTC. The rearrangement links TRBV9 to TRBJ2-7; D may be TRBD1 (5 bases). Deletions cut 4 bases from V and 2 bases from J, with 16 bases between. CDR1 SGDLS and CDR2 YYNGEE come from the germline V gene. The CDR3 loop spans 15 amino acids.